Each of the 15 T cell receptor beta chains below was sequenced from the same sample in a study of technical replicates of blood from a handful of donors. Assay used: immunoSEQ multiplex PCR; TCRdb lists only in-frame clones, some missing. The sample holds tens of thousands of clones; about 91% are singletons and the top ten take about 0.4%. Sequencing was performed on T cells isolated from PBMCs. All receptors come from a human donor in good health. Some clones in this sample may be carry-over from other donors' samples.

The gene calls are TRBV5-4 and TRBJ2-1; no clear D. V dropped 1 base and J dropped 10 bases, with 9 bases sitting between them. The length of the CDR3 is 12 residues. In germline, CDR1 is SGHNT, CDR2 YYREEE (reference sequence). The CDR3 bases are TGTGCCAGCAGCTTGTACGGTTACGAGCAGTTCTTC. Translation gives CASSLYGYEQFF.

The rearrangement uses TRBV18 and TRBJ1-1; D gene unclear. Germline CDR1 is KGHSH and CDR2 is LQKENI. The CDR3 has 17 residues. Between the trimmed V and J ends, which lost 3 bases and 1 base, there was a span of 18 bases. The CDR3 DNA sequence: TGTGCCAGCTCACCTTCTACCTTTGAATATTGGAACACTGAAGCTTTCTTT. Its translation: CASSPSTFEYWNTEAFF.

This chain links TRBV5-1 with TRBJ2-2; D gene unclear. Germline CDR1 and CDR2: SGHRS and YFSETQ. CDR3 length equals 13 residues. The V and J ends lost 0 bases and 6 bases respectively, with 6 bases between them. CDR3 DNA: TGCGCCAGCAGCTTGGGCCGGGCCGGGGAGCTGTTTTTT. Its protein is CASSLGRAGELFF.

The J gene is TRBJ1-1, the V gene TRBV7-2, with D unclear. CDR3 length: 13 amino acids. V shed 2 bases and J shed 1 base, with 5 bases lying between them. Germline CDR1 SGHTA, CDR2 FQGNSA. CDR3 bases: TGTGCCAGCAGCTTAACGCGGAACACTGAAGCTTTCTTT. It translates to CASSLTRNTEAFF.

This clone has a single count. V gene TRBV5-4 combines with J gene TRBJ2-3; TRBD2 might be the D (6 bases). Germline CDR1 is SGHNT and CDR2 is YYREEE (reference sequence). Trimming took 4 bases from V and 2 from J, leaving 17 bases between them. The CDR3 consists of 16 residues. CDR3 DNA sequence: TGTGCCAGCAGCCGAACAGCGCGGGAAGTCACAGATACGCAGTATTTT. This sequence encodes CASSRTAREVTDTQYF. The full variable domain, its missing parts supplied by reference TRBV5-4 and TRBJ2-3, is ETGVTQSPTHLIKTRGQQVTLRCSSQSGHNTVSWYQQALGQGPQFIFQYYREEENGRGNFPPRFSGLQFPNYSSELNVNALELDDSALYLCASSRTAREVTDTQYFGPGTRLTVL.

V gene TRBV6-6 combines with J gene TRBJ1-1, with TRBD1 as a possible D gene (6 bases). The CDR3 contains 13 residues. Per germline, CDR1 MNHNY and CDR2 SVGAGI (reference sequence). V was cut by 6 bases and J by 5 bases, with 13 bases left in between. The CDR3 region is CASRRGQLTEAFF. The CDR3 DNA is TGTGCCAGCAGGCGAGGACAGTTAACTGAAGCTTTCTTT.

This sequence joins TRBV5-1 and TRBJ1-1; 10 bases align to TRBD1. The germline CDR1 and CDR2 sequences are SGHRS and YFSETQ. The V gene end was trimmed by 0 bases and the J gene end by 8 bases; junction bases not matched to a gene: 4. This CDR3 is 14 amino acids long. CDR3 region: CASSLATGGGEAFF. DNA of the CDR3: TGCGCCAGCAGCTTGGCGACAGGGGGCGGAGAAGCTTTCTTT.

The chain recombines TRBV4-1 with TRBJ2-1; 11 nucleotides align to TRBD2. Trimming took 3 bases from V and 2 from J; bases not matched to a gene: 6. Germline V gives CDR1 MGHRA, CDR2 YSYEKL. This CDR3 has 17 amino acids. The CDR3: CASSHPPSGRTYNEQFF. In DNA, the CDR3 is TGCGCCAGCAGCCATCCGCCTAGCGGGAGGACCTACAATGAGCAGTTCTTC.

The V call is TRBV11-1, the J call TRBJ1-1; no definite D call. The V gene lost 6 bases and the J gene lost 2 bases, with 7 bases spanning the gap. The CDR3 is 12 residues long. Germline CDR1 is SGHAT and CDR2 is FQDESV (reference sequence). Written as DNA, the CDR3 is TGTGCCAGCAGACTCTATAACACTGAAGCTTTCTTT. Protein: CASRLYNTEAFF.

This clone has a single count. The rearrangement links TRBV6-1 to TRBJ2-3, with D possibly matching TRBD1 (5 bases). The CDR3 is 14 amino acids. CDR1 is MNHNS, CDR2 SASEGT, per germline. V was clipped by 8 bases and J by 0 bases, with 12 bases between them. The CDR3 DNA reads TGTGCCAGCGGACGGACATTGAGCACAGATACGCAGTATTTT. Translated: CASGRTLSTDTQYF.

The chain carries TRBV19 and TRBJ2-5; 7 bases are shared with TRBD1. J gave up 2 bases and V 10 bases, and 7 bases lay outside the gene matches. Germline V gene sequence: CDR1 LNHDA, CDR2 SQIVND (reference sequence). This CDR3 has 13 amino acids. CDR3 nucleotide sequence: TGTGCCACAACGACAGGGATACAAGAGACCCAGTACTTC. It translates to CATTTGIQETQYF.

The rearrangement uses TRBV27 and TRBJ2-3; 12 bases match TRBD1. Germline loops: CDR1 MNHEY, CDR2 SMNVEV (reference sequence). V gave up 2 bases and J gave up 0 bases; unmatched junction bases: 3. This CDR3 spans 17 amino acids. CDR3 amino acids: CASSLGTGGPSTDTQYF. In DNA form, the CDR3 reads TGTGCCAGCAGTTTAGGGACAGGGGGCCCCAGCACAGATACGCAGTATTTT.

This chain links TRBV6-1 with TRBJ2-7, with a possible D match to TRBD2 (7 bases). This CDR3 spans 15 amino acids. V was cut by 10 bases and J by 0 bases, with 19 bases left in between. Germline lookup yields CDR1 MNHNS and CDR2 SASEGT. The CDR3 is CATRAGGGDSYEQYF. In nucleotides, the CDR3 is TGTGCCACCCGCGCCGGAGGGGGGGACTCCTACGAGCAGTACTTC.

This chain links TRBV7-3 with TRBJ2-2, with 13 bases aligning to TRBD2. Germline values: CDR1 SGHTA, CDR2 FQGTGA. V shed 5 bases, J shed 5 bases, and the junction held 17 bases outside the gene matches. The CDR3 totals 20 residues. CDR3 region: CASSQAGLAGTLGRTGELFF. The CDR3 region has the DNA TGTGCCAGCAGCCAAGCGGGACTAGCGGGAACACTAGGAAGGACCGGGGAGCTGTTTTTT.

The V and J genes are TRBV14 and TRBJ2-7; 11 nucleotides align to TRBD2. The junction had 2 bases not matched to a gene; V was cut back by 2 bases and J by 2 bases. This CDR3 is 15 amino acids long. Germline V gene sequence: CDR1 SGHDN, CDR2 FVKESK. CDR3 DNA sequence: TGTGCCAGCAGCCAACTAGCGGGAGGACCCTACGAGCAGTACTTC. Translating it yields CASSQLAGGPYEQYF.